This T cell receptor (beta chain) is from a study of Ad26.COV2.S vaccination and SARS-CoV-2 variants. Background on the study: Ad26.COV2.S was injected intramuscularly once or twice, 56 days apart. Study-wide results and caveats: Possible underestimation of total T cell responses by the TCR breadth and depth analyses was noted.

The CDR3 sequence is 13 residues long. The germline V gene has CDR1 SGHRS and CDR2 YFSETQ. V was pared by 3 bases and J by 3 bases, with 2 bases of the junction left unmatched. Comment on this clone: Antigen: not known. Different DNA sequences within this sample yield the same CDR3.

Noted treatment: 15 to 20 received Ad26.COV2.S at low or high dose, single or two shots; five or six received placebo; per-sample allocation not given. Day 63 after the first vaccine or placebo injection was the time point for sampling. The repertoire was sequenced with immunoSEQ multiplex PCR; TCRdb's copy has only in-frame clones and lacks some. The table shows about 320,000 clones, with about 86% occurring only once. This clonotype originated in a person aged 18-65 years who received the Ad26.COV2.S COVID-19 vaccine or a placebo. Sequenced material: peripheral blood, taken in a trial of Ad26.COV2.S vaccine versus placebo. The rearrangement links TRBV5-1 to TRBJ1-2, with 7 bases aligning to TRBD1. The CDR3 bases are TGCGCCAGCAGCTCAACAGGGGACTATGGCTACACCTTC. It specifies CASSSTGDYGYTF.